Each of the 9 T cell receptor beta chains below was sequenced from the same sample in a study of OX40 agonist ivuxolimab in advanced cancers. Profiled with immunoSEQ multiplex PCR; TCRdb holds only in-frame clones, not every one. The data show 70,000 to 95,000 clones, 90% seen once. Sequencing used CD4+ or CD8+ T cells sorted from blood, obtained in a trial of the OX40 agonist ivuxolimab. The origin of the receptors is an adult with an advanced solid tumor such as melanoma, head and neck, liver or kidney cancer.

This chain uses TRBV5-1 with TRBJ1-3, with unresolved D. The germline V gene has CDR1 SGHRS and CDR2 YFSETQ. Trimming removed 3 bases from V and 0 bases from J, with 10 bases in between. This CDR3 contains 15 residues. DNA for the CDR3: TGCGCCAGCAGCTCAGGTGTCTTCTCTGGAAACACCATATATTTT. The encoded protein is CASSSGVFSGNTIYF.

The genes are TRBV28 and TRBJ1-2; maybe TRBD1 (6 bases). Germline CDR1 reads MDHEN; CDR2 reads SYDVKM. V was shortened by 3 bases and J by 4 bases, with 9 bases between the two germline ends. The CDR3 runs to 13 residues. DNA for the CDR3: TGTGCCAGCAGTTTCGGGACAAGCTATGGCTACACCTTC. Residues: CASSFGTSYGYTF.

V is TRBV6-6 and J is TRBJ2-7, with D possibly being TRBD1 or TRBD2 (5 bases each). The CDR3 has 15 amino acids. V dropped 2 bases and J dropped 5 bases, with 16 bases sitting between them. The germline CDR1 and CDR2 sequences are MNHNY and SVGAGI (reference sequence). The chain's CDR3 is CASSYAGTGAHEQYF. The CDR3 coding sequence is TGTGCCAGCAGTTACGCTGGGACCGGGGCTCACGAGCAGTACTTC.

CDR3 nucleotide sequence: TGTGCCAGCAGGTCCGGGACTAGCGGGGGCGGGGCCAAAAACATTCAGTACTTC. It is translated as CASRSGTSGGGAKNIQYF. The V and J genes are TRBV5-4 and TRBJ2-4, with TRBD2 identical over 14 bases. Per germline, CDR1 SGHNT and CDR2 YYREEE (reference sequence). This CDR3 contains 18 residues. Trimming cost V 5 bases and J 1 base; bases outside gene matches: 8.

CDR3 in amino acids: CASRTDHNTEAFF. CDR3 DNA sequence: TGTGCCAGCAGGACAGACCATAACACTGAAGCTTTCTTT. The V and J genes are TRBV2 and TRBJ1-1; D possibly corresponds to TRBD1 (5 bases). The V end lost 6 bases, the J end lost 2 bases, and 10 bases lay between the germline ends. CDR3 length equals 13 residues. Germline CDR1 is SNHLY and CDR2 is FYNNEI.

CDR3 protein: CAWIGGGSSSAETQYF. CDR3 DNA: TGTGCCTGGATTGGAGGAGGGTCTTCCTCTGCAGAGACCCAGTACTTC. J is TRBJ2-5 and V is TRBV30; weak D call: TRBD2 (6 bases). CDR3 size: 16 residues. Germline V lookup: CDR1 GTSNPN, CDR2 SVGIG (reference sequence). Trimming removed 4 bases at V and 4 bases at J, with 22 bases between.

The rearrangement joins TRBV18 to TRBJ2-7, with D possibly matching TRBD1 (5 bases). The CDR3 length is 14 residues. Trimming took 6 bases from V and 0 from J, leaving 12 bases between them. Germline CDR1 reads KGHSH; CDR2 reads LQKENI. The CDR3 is CASSMQGFSYEQYV. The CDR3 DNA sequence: TGTGCCAGCTCGATGCAGGGTTTCTCCTACGAGCAGTACGTC.

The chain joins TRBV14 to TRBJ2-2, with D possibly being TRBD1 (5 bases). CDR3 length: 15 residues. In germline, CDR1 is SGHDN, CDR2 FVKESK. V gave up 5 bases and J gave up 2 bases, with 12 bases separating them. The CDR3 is CASSYGQGNTGELFF. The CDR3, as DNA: TGTGCCAGCAGCTACGGGCAGGGAAACACCGGGGAGCTGTTTTTT.

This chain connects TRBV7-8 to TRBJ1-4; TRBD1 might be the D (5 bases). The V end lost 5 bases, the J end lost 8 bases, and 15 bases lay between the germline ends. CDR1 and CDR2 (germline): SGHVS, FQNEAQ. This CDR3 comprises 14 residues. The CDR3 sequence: CASSPSGRGEKLFF. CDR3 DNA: TGTGCCAGCAGCCCCTCGGGACGGGGGGAAAAACTGTTTTTT.